The 10 T cell receptor beta chains given below trace back to one sample, sequenced in a study of T cells in Graves' hyperthyroidism and ophthalmopathy. Researchers amplified the TCR beta CDR3 regions from RNA transcripts. HTBI primers were used for first-round RT-PCR of the TCR CDR3. TCRdb reanalysed the multiplex PCR reads using MiXCR and keeps one entry per CDR3 protein. The sample lists a few hundred thousand distinct CDR3 sequences, about 45% seen once, with around 7.7% in the top ten. Input material: peripheral blood or thyroid tissue (not recorded which). Every receptor here comes from a woman between 18 and 29 years old with Graves' hyperthyroidism.

This clonotype came up many times. The chain joins TRBV20-1 to TRBJ2-6; tentatively, D is TRBD1 (6 bases). V lost 3 bases to trimming and J lost 6 bases, with 18 bases between them. This CDR3 has 16 amino acids. Germline lookup yields CDR1 DFQATT and CDR2 SNEGSKA (reference sequence). Here the CDR3 DNA reads TGCAGTGCTAGGCTGGGACACTGGGGCCAGGCCAACGTCCTGACTTTC. It codes for CSARLGHWGQANVLTF.

This clonotype occurred many times. The chain uses TRBV6-9 and TRBJ2-5; 8 bases are shared with TRBD1. This CDR3 comprises 14 residues. Germline assignment: CDR1 MNHGY and CDR2 SVAAGI. Trimming at V came to 7 bases and at J to 3 bases, leaving 7 bases not matched to a gene. The CDR3 DNA reads as TGTGCCAGCATCGGACAGGGAAAAAAAGAGACCCAGTACTTC. Its protein is CASIGQGKKETQYF.

This clonotype was seen many times. J is TRBJ2-7 and V is TRBV20-1; no clear D. This CDR3 comprises 12 residues. CDR1 is DFQATT and CDR2 is SNEGSKA in the germline V gene (reference sequence). V was cut by 1 base and J by 1 base, with 5 bases left in between. The CDR3 region has the DNA TGCAGTGCTAGAGTTCAGTCCTACGAGCAGTACTTC. Amino acids: CSARVQSYEQYF.

There are a few counts of this clonotype. For the CDR3, the DNA is TGCGCCAGCAGCGGATACTCAAACTATGGCTACACCTTC. The encoded protein is CASSGYSNYGYTF. The chain couples TRBV4-1 to TRBJ1-2; D call uncertain. The CDR3 is made up of 13 amino acids. Germline CDR1 is MGHRA and CDR2 is YSYEKL. Trimming removed 5 bases at V and 2 bases at J, with 9 bases between.

Comment on this clonotype: A much larger clone differs by one base, so this may be a read error. The J gene is TRBJ2-7, the V gene TRBV24-1; TRBD2 matches 10 bases. This CDR3 has 14 residues. Germline V CDR1 and CDR2: KGHDR, SFDVKD. CDR3 in DNA: TGTGCCACCACTTATCTAGCGGGAGTTTACGAGCGGTACTTC. This sequence encodes CATTYLAGVYERYF.

The chain employs TRBV24-1 and TRBJ2-3; 9 bases fit TRBD2. Germline V gives CDR1 KGHDR, CDR2 SFDVKD. The CDR3 loop spans 13 amino acids. The V gene end was trimmed by 9 bases and the J gene end by 5 bases; junction bases not matched to a gene: 5. For the CDR3, the DNA is TGTGCCACCGGAGCTAGCGGGGAAGATACGCAGTATTTT. It translates to CATGASGEDTQYF.

This chain links TRBV19 with TRBJ2-1, with D uncertain. Germline V CDR1 and CDR2: LNHDA, SQIVND (reference sequence). V shed 1 base and J shed 15 bases, with 13 bases lying between them. The CDR3 has 12 amino acids. The CDR3 loop is CASSIGPRLPFF. CDR3 DNA sequence: TGTGCCAGTAGTATAGGCCCTAGGCTGCCGTTCTTC.

This clonotype was seen at least ten times. The CDR3 DNA is TGCGCCAGCAGCCAAGCAGGTGGCAGGGGGCAAACTGAAGCTTTCTTT. It yields the protein CASSQAGGRGQTEAFF. The chain carries TRBV4-1 and TRBJ1-1, with 8 bases matching TRBD1. The trim removed 1 base at V and 5 bases at J, leaving 9 bases unmatched. There are 16 residues in the CDR3. Looked up from germline, CDR1 is MGHRA and CDR2 is YSYEKL.

V gene TRBV27 combines with J gene TRBJ2-2, with D hard to call. Germline CDR1 MNHEY, CDR2 SMNVEV (reference sequence). The CDR3 is made up of 12 amino acids. Trimming pared 8 bases from V and 3 bases from J, leaving 7 bases between. CDR3 sequence: CASGQDTGELFF. The CDR3 DNA sequence: TGTGCCAGCGGCCAAGACACCGGGGAGCTGTTTTTT.

This clonotype was seen repeatedly, ten times or more. V gene TRBV15 combines with J gene TRBJ2-7; 11 bases agree with TRBD2. Unmatched junction bases numbered 8, after V lost 6 bases and J lost 4 bases. CDR1 LNHNV and CDR2 YYDKDF come from the germline V gene (reference sequence). The CDR3 has 15 amino acids. The CDR3, as DNA: TGTGCCACCAGGACGGTCACTAGCGGGAGTTACGAGCAGTACTTC. Translating gives CATRTVTSGSYEQYF. Full variable domain (outside the CDR3, taken from reference TRBV15 and TRBJ2-7): DAMVIQNPRYQVTQFGKPVTLSCSQTLNHNVMYWYQQKSSQAPKLLFHYYDKDFNNEADTPDNFQSRRPNTSFCFLDIRSPGLGDTAMYLCATRTVTSGSYEQYFGPGTRLTVT.